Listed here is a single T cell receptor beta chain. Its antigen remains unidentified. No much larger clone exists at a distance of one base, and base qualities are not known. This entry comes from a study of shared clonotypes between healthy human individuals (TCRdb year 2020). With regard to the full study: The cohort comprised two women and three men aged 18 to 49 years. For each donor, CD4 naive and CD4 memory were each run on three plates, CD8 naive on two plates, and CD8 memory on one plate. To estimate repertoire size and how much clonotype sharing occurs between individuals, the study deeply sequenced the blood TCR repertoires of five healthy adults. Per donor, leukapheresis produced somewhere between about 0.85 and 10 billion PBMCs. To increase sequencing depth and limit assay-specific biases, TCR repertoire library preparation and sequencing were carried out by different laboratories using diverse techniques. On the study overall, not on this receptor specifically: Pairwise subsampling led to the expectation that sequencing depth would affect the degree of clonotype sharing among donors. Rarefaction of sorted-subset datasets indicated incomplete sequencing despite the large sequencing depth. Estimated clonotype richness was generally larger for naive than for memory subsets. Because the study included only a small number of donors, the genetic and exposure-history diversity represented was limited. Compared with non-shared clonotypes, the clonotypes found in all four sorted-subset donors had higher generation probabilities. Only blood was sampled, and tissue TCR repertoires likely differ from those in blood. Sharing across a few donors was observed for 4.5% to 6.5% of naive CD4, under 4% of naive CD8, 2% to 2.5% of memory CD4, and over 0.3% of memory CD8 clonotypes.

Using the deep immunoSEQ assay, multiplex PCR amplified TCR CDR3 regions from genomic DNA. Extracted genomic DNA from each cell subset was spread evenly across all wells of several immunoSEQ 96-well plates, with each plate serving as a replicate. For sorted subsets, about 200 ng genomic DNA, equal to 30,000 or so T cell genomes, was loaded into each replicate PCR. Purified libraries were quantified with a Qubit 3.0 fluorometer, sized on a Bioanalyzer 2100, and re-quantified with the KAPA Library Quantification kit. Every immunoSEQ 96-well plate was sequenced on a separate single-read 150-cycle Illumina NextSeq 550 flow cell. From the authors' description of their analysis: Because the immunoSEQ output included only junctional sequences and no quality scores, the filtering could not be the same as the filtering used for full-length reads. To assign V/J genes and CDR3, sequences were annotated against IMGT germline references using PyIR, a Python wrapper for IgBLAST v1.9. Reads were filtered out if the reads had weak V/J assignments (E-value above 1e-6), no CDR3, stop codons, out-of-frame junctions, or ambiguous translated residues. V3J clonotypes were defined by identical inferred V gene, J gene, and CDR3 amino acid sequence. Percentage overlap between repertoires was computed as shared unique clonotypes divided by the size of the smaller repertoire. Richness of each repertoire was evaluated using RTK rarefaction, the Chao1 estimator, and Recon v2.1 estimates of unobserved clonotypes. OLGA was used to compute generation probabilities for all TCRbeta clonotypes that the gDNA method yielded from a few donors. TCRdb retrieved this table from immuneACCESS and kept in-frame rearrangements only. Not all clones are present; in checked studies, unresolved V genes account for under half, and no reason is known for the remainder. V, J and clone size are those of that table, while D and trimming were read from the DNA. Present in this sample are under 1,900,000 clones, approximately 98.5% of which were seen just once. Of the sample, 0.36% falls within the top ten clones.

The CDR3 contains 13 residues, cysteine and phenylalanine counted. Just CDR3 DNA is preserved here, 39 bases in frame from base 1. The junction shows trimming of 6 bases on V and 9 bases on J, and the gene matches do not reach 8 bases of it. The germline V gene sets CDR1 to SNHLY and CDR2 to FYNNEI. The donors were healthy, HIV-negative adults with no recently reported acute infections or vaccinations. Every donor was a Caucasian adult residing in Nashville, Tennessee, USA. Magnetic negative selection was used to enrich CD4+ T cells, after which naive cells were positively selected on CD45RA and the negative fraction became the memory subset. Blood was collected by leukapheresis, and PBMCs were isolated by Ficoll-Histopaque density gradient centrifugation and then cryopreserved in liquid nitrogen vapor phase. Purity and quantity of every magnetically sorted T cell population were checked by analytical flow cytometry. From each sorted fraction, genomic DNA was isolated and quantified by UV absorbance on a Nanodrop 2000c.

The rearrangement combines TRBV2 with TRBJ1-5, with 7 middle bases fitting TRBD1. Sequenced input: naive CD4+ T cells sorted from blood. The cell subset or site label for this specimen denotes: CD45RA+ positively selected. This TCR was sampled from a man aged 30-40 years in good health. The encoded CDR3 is CASSPGGSLPQHF. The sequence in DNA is TGTGCCAGCAGCCCAGGGGGTTCTCTGCCCCAGCATTTT.